What follows are 4 T cell receptor beta chains derived from one specimen sequenced in a study of OX40 agonist ivuxolimab in advanced cancers. The library was built by means of the immunoSEQ multiplex PCR assay. Entries here come from immuneACCESS through TCRdb and include only in-frame sequences with V and J called. Some clones fail to appear in such tables; in the studies checked, an unresolved V gene covers under half of the shortfall, and the cause of the remainder is unknown. This sample gives around 100,000 clones in total; 90% of them show up just once. Together, the top ten hold roughly 0.15% of the sample. The starting material was CD4+ or CD8+ T cells sorted from blood, obtained in a trial of the OX40 agonist ivuxolimab. All receptors come from an adult with an advanced solid tumor such as melanoma, head and neck, liver or kidney cancer.

The rearrangement uses TRBV27 and TRBJ1-5; 7 bases align to TRBD1. Germline V gene lookup returns CDR1 MNHEY and CDR2 SMNVEV (reference sequence). The CDR3 length is 14 residues. V was pared by 8 bases and J by 4 bases, with 8 bases of the junction left unmatched. CDR3 sequence: CASALGTANQPQHF. CDR3 in DNA: TGTGCCAGCGCATTGGGGACAGCTAATCAGCCCCAGCATTTT.

In this sample, this clone turned up a few times. This chain joins TRBV6-5 and TRBJ2-5; 9 nucleotides match TRBD1. V lost 6 bases to trimming and J lost 2 bases; unmatched junction nucleotides: 4. Per the germline V gene, CDR1 is MNHEY and CDR2 is SVGAGI. CDR3 length equals 14 residues. The CDR3 protein is CASSLGQGQETQYF. In nucleotides, the CDR3 is TGTGCCAGCAGCCTGGGACAGGGACAAGAGACCCAGTACTTC.

J is TRBJ2-1 and V is TRBV11-2, with TRBD1 matching 9 bases. The CDR3 covers 14 residues. Germline V CDR1 and CDR2: SGHAT, FQNNGV. V lost 5 bases to trimming and J lost 7 bases; unmatched junction nucleotides: 6. CDR3 nucleotides: TGTGCCAGCAGCCAGGACAGGGGAATTAATGAGCAGTTCTTC. Translated: CASSQDRGINEQFF.

The chain recombines TRBV19 with TRBJ1-3; D unresolved. The CDR3 runs 17 residues. Germline V CDR1 and CDR2: LNHDA, SQIVND (reference sequence). Trimming removed 0 bases from V and 4 bases from J, with 16 bases in between. This chain's CDR3 is CASSIDSGIRSGNTIYF. For the CDR3, the DNA is TGTGCCAGTAGTATAGATTCGGGGATTCGCTCCGGAAACACCATATATTTT.